This T cell receptor beta chain came from a study of blood T cell repertoires in COVID-19. Study details: The United States, Italy and Spain were the sources of the acute and convalescent COVID-19 samples. In each case, the material was cDNA or gDNA derived from T cells, B-cell-depleted T cells, or PBMCs.

As originally analysed: Nucleated cell number was recorded as an estimate derived from reference gene primer amplification. Profiled with immunoSEQ multiplex PCR; TCRdb holds only in-frame clones, not every one. V and J calls and clone size follow that table, whereas D and trimming were derived from the DNA. The data show about 100,000 clones, roughly 92% seen once. The V and J ends lost 8 bases and 0 bases respectively, with 6 bases between them. The germline V gene encodes CDR1 KGHDR and CDR2 SFDVKD. The CDR3 is made up of 13 amino acids. The sample consisted of peripheral blood. The chain has TRBV24-1 and TRBJ2-2, with D perhaps TRBD1 (5 bases). The sequence was collected from a man aged 70 or older with acute or convalescent COVID-19. CDR3 protein: CATTDTNTGELFF. The CDR3 DNA reads as TGTGCCACCACGGACACGAACACCGGGGAGCTGTTTTTT.